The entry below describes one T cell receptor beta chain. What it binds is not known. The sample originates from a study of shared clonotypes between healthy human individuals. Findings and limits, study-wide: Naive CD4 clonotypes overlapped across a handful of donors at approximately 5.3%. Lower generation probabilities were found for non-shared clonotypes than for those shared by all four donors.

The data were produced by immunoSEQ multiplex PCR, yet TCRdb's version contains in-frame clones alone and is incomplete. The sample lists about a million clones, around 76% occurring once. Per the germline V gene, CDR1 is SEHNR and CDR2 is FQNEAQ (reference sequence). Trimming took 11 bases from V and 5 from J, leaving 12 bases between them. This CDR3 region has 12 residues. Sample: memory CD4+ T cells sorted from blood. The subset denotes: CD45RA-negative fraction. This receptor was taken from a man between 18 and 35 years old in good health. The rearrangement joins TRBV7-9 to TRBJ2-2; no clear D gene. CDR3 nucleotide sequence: TGTGCCTTACTGGGGTCAACCGGGGAGCTGTTTTTT. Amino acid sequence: CALLGSTGELFF.